The T cell receptor beta chain under discussion was sequenced for a study of neoadjuvant nivolumab and ipilimumab in lung cancer. Generated by immunoSEQ multiplex PCR, the TCRdb table keeps only in-frame clones and is missing some. The sample has about 18,000 clones; approximately 87% are singletons. General observations from the study: Pretherapy blood TCR richness correlated positively with resected tumor richness. Compared with tumor-adjacent uninvolved lung, resected tumors showed greater richness and clonality.

On this clone itself: Its antigen remains unknown.

The receptor was isolated from an adult with non-small cell lung cancer. The sequencing used peripheral blood, collected before neoadjuvant nivolumab, alone or with ipilimumab.

DNA for the CDR3: TGTGCCAGCAGCCGACCCAGGGGGCCAACTAATGAAAAACTGTTTTTT. Its protein is CASSRPRGPTNEKLFF. The chain carries TRBV6-6 and TRBJ1-4; 8 bases line up with TRBD1. The CDR3 is 16 residues long. Germline loops: CDR1 MNHNY, CDR2 SVGAGI (reference sequence). V lost 6 bases, J lost 0 bases, and 6 bases stayed unmatched.